This TCR beta chain is drawn from a study of blood T cell repertoires in COVID-19. Study overall: The study drew acute and convalescent COVID-19 samples from the United States, Italy and Spain. From T cells, B-cell-depleted T cells, or PBMCs came the material, which was cDNA or gDNA.

The CDR3 has 13 amino acids. Trimming cost V 3 bases and J 3 bases, with 9 bases left between them. As processed by the authors: Cell counts per sample came from amplifying reference gene primers. Sequencing used immunoSEQ multiplex PCR; TCRdb keeps in-frame clones, though not all of them. V and J calls and clone size come straight from that table; D and trimming were deduced from the DNA. There are approximately 260,000 clones in the sample; approximately 80% occur only once, and roughly a tenth lies in the top ten. The sample taken for sequencing was peripheral blood. This chain links TRBV12-3 or TRBV12-4 with TRBJ2-7; TRBD1 is a possible D gene (5 bases). The clonotype originates from a woman aged 80 or over with acute or convalescent COVID-19. In DNA, the CDR3 is TGTGCCAGCAGTTTGGCAGGGATCTACGAGCAGTACTTC. This translates into CASSLAGIYEQYF.